These T cell receptor beta chains were read from a single sample in a study of blood T cell repertoires in COVID-19. Sequenced by immunoSEQ multiplex PCR; TCRdb stores in-frame clones only, minus some. The sample lists about 120,000 clones, around 83% occurring once. Sequencing was carried out using PBMCs or T cells enriched from blood (not recorded which). These receptors all stem from a woman in her twenties or thirties who had recovered from COVID-19. The CDR3 runs from the conserved cysteine through the conserved F or W. The D gene is left open where the match is weak. Not all rows give a size; the values are once, few, many and, for expanded clones, a class.

TRBV2	TRBD1	once	TRBJ2-2	TGTGCCAGCAGGAGACAGGGCTGGAACACCGGGGAGCTGTTTTTT	CASRRQGWNTGELFF
TRBV28	-	few	TRBJ1-1	TGTGCCAGCAGGCAGGGGCGGGGGACGGGCACTGAAGCTTTCTTT	CASRQGRGTGTEAFF
TRBV4-2	-	-	TRBJ2-3	TGTGCCAGCAGCCAATTTCGACTTAGCACAGATACGCAGTATTTT	CASSQFRLSTDTQYF
TRBV27	TRBD1	once	TRBJ2-3	TGTGCCAGTAACCCCAGGGGGACCTCCACAGATACGCAGTATTTT	CASNPRGTSTDTQYF
TRBV24-1	-	-	TRBJ2-7	TGTGCCACCAGTGATTTGGGGGGCCAGTGGTGCTACGAGCAGTACTTC	CATSDLGGQWCYEQYF
TRBV28	TRBD2	-	TRBJ2-7	TGTGCCAGCAGTCAGAGCGGGATCTCCTACGAGCAGTACTTC	CASSQSGISYEQYF
TRBV28	-	-	TRBJ1-5	TGTGCCAGCGGTTCCCTACCCCCTTCGGGCAATCAGCCCCAGCATTTT	CASGSLPPSGNQPQHF
TRBV5-1	-	-	TRBJ2-2	TGCGCCAGCAGGTCCCGCGAGAACACCGGGGAGCTGTTTTTT	CASRSRENTGELFF
TRBV18	-	-	TRBJ1-2	TGTGCCAGCTCACCTCGACGGGTTCTATATGGCTACACCTTC	CASSPRRVLYGYTF
TRBV14	-	-	TRBJ2-3	TGTGCCAGCGGGGCACCGAGCACAGATACGCAGTATTTT	CASGAPSTDTQYF